The rows below give T cell receptor beta chains drawn from one sample of a study of blood T cell repertoires in COVID-19. The table came from immunoSEQ multiplex PCR; TCRdb's copy has only in-frame clones and leaves some out. The repertoire consists of roughly 390,000 clones, with approximately 89% occurring once and the leading ten covering more than 9%. The sequenced sample consisted of peripheral blood. The receptors originated from a young woman with COVID-19, enrolled during active disease. CDR3s include the opening cysteine and the closing phenylalanine or tryptophan. Each record gives: clone size, V gene, D gene, J gene, CDR3 DNA, CDR3 protein. The D gene is left open where the match is weak. Where a row states a size, it is once, few, many or the class of an expanded clone; other rows omit it.

.,TRBV27,.,TRBJ2-6,TGTGCCAGCAGTTTCTCCGGATTCCTGGGCCTCTCTGGGGCCAACGTCCTGACTTTC,CASSFSGFLGLSGANVLTF
.,TRBV5-4,TRBD1,TRBJ1-1,TGTGCCAGCAGCCTAAGGACAGGTATGAACACTGAAGCTTTCTTT,CASSLRTGMNTEAFF
.,TRBV6-5,TRBD1,TRBJ2-7,TGTGCCAGCAGTTATACACAGGGGTGGGAGCAGTACTTC,CASSYTQGWEQYF
.,TRBV18,.,TRBJ1-1,TGTGCCAGCTCACCAAGGGCAGGGGCGTGGGACACTGAAGCTTTCTTT,CASSPRAGAWDTEAFF
.,TRBV7-8,.,TRBJ1-5,TGTGCCAGCAGCTTACTTGAAAGGGGGTATAGCAATCAGCCCCAGCATTTT,CASSLLERGYSNQPQHF
.,TRBV19,.,TRBJ2-1,TGTGCCAGTAGTATTGGCAACTACAATGAGCAGTTCTTC,CASSIGNYNEQFF
.,TRBV30,TRBD2,TRBJ2-1,TGTGCCTGCCAAATCCGCGGGAGGGGTCCCTACAATGAGCAGTTCTTC,CACQIRGRGPYNEQFF
few,TRBV3-1/TRBV3-2,.,TRBJ1-4,TGTGCCAGCAGCCACACAGGGATTCGGGAAAAACTGTTTTTT,CASSHTGIREKLFF
.,TRBV5-1,TRBD2,TRBJ2-3,TGCGCCTCGAGGACTAGCGAGACATCAGATACGCAGTATTTT,CASRTSETSDTQYF
.,TRBV18,.,TRBJ1-2,TGTGCCAGCTCACCACCGAGGGACTTCAACTATGGCTACACCTTC,CASSPPRDFNYGYTF
.,TRBV30,TRBD2,TRBJ2-7,TGTGCCTGGGATACTAGCGGGAGCTCCTACGAGCAGTACTTC,CAWDTSGSSYEQYF
.,TRBV28,TRBD2,TRBJ2-7,TGTGCCAGCAGTTTGGAGCGGGACCCCGGTTACGAGCAGTACTTC,CASSLERDPGYEQYF
.,TRBV7-3,TRBD2,TRBJ2-1,TGTGCCAGCAGCTTCACGACTAGCGGACCCTACAATGAGCAGTTCTTC,CASSFTTSGPYNEQFF
.,TRBV11-1,TRBD1,TRBJ2-5,TGTGCCAGCAGCCCGGACAGGGAAGAGACCCAGTACTTC,CASSPDREETQYF
.,TRBV28,TRBD2,TRBJ2-7,TGTGCCAGCAGCATGGGACTAGCATCCTACGAGCAGTACTTC,CASSMGLASYEQYF
.,TRBV5-4,TRBD1,TRBJ2-1,TGTGCCAGCAGCCCGGGACAGGGCCGGAATGAGCAGTTCTTC,CASSPGQGRNEQFF
.,TRBV30,TRBD1,TRBJ1-3,TGTGCCTGGTACCGGGACAGGGATACGAACACCATATATTTT,CAWYRDRDTNTIYF
.,TRBV5-1,.,TRBJ2-5,TGCGCCAGCAGCTTGGGGGCTAGCGTACACCAAGAGACCCAGTACTTC,CASSLGASVHQETQYF
.,TRBV5-1,TRBD2,TRBJ2-7,TGCGCCAGCAGCTTGACTAGCGGGTCCTACGAGCAGTACTTC,CASSLTSGSYEQYF
.,TRBV7-9,TRBD1,TRBJ1-4,TGTGCCAGCAGCTTAGACAGGGGCATCCGTAATGAAAAACTGTTTTTT,CASSLDRGIRNEKLFF
.,TRBV4-2,TRBD1,TRBJ1-1,TGTGCCAGCAGCCAATTGACAGGGGGAAGGACTGAAGCTTTCTTT,CASSQLTGGRTEAFF
.,TRBV7-8,.,TRBJ1-2,TGTGCCAGCAGCCCGACAGTACAGGGTTCTGGCTACACCTTC,CASSPTVQGSGYTF
.,TRBV28,TRBD2,TRBJ2-5,TGTGCCAGCAGTCACGCGTGGCGGGAGGGGGGAGCGTATGAGACCCAGTACTTC,CASSHAWREGGAYETQYF
.,TRBV6-2/TRBV6-3,.,TRBJ2-7,TGTGCCAGCAGTCCCCTCCCCAGTGGAGGACGGGTTTACGAGCAGTACTTC,CASSPLPSGGRVYEQYF
.,TRBV30,.,TRBJ1-2,TGTGCCTGGAGTGAGGGGGGGTTGGACACCTTC,CAWSEGGLDTF
.,TRBV6-5,.,TRBJ1-3,TGTGCCAGCAGTTACGGCGGGGCAGGGCGAAACACCATATATTTT,CASSYGGAGRNTIYF
.,TRBV28,TRBD1,TRBJ1-2,TGTGCCAGCAGTTTTAGGGGGCGGGGTGGCTACACCTTC,CASSFRGRGGYTF
.,TRBV19,.,TRBJ1-5,TGTGCCAGTAGTATATGGGACTATAGCAATCAGCCCCAGCATTTT,CASSIWDYSNQPQHF
.,TRBV29-1,TRBD1,TRBJ2-2,TGCAGTGCCACAGGGGTCGCGAACACCGGGGAGCTGTTTTTT,CSATGVANTGELFF
.,TRBV7-6,.,TRBJ2-7,TGTGCCAGCAGCTTAGGGCAGGGGATTATCTACGAGCAGTACTTC,CASSLGQGIIYEQYF
.,TRBV7-8,.,TRBJ2-7,TGTGCCAGCAGCGCGAGCGGAAGCGAGCAGTACTTC,CASSASGSEQYF
.,TRBV7-6,.,TRBJ2-2,TGTGCCAGCAGCTTGCTGCCGGGACAAGAATTGAGCGGGGAGCTGTTTTTT,CASSLLPGQELSGELFF
.,TRBV19,.,TRBJ1-5,TGTGCCAGTACTAGAAGGAGGGAGTTGGGCAATCAGCCCCAGCATTTT,CASTRRRELGNQPQHF
.,TRBV4-1,TRBD1,TRBJ1-4,TGCGCCAGCAGCCCTAAAGTTGGGACAGGGAGTGAAAAACTGTTTTTT,CASSPKVGTGSEKLFF
.,TRBV30,.,TRBJ2-7,TGTGCCTGGGCCGCCAGTCCCCACGAGCAGTACTTC,CAWAASPHEQYF
.,TRBV24-1,.,TRBJ2-3,TGTGCCACCAGTGATTTGCAAGGGGGGGCCGGCACAGATACGCAGTATTTT,CATSDLQGGAGTDTQYF
.,TRBV28,TRBD1,TRBJ2-3,TGTGCCAGCAGTACTCCCCGAACCGGACAGGGGCGCGCGGCCGATACGCAGTATTTT,CASSTPRTGQGRAADTQYF
.,TRBV30,TRBD1,TRBJ2-7,TGTGCCCTAGGACAGGGATTCTACGAGCAGTACTTC,CALGQGFYEQYF
.,TRBV15,.,TRBJ1-2,TGTGCCACCAGCAGAGATCGGACTTTATATGGCTACACCTTC,CATSRDRTLYGYTF
.,TRBV2,.,TRBJ1-1,TGTGCCAGCAGTGGGGAGGGTCCGACTGAAGCTTTCTTT,CASSGEGPTEAFF